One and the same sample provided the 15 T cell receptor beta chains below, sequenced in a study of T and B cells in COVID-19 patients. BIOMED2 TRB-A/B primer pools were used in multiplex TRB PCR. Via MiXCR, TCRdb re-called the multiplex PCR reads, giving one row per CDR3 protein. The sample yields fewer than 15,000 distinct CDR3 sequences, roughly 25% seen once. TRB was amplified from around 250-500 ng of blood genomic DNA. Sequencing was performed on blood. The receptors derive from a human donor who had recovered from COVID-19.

The CDR3 loop is CASSSGPQMGYTF. The CDR3 DNA is TGTGCCAGCAGCTCCGGGCCCCAGATGGGCTACACCTTC. This sequence joins TRBV5-4 and TRBJ1-2; D is uncertain. CDR3 length equals 13 residues. Germline V lookup: CDR1 SGHNT, CDR2 YYREEE (reference sequence). Between the trimmed V and J ends, which lost 3 bases and 8 bases, there was a span of 14 bases.

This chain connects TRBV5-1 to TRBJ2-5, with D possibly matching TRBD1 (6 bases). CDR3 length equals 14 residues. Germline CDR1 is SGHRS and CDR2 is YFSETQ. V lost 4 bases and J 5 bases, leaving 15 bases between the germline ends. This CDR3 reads CASSDPRGAETQYF. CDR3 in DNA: TGCGCCAGCAGCGATCCCAGGGGCGCGGAGACCCAGTACTTC.

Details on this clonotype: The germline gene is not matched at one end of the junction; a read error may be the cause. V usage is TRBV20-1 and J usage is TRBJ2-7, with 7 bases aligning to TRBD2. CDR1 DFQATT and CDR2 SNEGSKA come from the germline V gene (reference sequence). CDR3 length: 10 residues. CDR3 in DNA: TGCAGTGCTAGGGGGGGGACTCTAGCGTTC. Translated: CSARGGTLAF.

CDR3 coding DNA: TGTGCCAGCAAAGGACAGTTGAGCTCTGGAAACACCATATATTTT. This encodes CASKGQLSSGNTIYF. J is TRBJ1-3 and V is TRBV12-3 or TRBV12-4; TRBD1 is a possible D gene (6 bases). V shed 7 bases and J shed 0 bases, with 13 bases lying between them. This CDR3 spans 15 amino acids.

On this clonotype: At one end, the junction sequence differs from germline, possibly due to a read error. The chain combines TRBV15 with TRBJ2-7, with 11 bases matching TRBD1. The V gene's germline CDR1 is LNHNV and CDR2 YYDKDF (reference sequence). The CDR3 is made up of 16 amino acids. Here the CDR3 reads CPTSRTPDRGLYEQYF. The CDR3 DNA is TGTCCCACCAGCAGAACCCCGGACAGGGGGCTCTACGAGCAGTACTTC.

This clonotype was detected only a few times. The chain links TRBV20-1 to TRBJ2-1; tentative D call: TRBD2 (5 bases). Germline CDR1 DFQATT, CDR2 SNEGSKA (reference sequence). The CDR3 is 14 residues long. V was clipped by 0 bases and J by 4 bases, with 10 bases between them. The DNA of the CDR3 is TGCAGTGCTAGAGAGAGAGGACTGTACAATGAGCAGTTCTTC. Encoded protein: CSARERGLYNEQFF.

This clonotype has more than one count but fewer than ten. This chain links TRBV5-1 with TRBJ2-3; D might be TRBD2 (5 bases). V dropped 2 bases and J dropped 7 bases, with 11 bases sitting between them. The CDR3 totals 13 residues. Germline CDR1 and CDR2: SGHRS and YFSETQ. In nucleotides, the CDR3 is TGCGCCAGCAGCTTAGCTGGACTCCATACGCAGTATTTT. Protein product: CASSLAGLHTQYF.

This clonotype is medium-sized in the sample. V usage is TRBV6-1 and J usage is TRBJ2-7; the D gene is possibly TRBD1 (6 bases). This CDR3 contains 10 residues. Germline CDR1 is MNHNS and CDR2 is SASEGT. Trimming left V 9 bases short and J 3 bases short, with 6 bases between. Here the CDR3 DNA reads TGTGCCAGACAGGGCTACGAGCAGTACTTC. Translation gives CARQGYEQYF.

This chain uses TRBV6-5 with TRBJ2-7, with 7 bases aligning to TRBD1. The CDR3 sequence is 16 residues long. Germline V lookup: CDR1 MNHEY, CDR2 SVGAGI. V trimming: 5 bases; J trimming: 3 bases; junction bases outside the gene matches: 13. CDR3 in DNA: TGTGCCAGCAGTGGGATACAGGGGACCCGTGGCTACGAGCAGTACTTC. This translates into CASSGIQGTRGYEQYF.

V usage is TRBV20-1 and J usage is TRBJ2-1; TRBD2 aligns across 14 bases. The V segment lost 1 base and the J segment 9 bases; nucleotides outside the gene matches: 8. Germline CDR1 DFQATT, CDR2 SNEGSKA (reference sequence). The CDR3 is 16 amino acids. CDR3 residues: CSARAAAGLAGAEQFF. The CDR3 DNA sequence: TGCAGTGCTAGAGCAGCGGCGGGACTAGCGGGAGCTGAGCAGTTCTTC.

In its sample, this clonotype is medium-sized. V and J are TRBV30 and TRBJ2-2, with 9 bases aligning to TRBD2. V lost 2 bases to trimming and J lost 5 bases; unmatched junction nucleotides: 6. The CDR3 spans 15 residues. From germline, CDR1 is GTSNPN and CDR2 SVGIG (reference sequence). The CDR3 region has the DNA TGTGCCTGGAGTATTAGCGGGAGCGAAACCGGGGAGCTGTTTTTT. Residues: CAWSISGSETGELFF.

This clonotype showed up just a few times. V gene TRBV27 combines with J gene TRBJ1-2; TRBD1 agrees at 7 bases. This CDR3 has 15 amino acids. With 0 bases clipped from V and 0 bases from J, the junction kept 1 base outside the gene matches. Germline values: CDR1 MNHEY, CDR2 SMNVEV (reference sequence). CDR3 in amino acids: CASSLSTGSNYGYTF. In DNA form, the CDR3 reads TGTGCCAGCAGTTTATCGACAGGGTCTAACTATGGCTACACCTTC.

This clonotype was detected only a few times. The DNA of the CDR3 is TGTGCCAGCAGTTACTTCGGAAAATCGAATTCACCCCTCCACTTT. It is translated as CASSYFGKSNSPLHF. This rearrangement joins TRBV6-5 to TRBJ1-6; D call uncertain. CDR1 is MNHEY and CDR2 is SVGAGI in the germline V gene. The length of the CDR3 is 15 residues. With 1 base removed from V and 7 bases from J, the gap between germline ends came to 11 bases.

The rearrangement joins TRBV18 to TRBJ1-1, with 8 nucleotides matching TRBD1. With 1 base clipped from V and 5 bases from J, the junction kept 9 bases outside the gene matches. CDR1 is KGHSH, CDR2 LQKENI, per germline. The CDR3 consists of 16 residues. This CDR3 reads CASSPQDRGSGTEAFF. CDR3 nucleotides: TGTGCCAGCTCACCACAAGACAGGGGAAGTGGGACTGAAGCTTTCTTT.

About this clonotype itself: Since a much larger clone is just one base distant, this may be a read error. The CDR3 nucleotides read TGTGCCAGCAGTCCCGGGACAGGGGATTTTAGCTATGGCTACACCTTC. It codes for CASSPGTGDFSYGYTF. The rearrangement links TRBV6-5 to TRBJ1-2, with TRBD1 identical over 10 bases. This CDR3 has 16 amino acids. V was clipped by 5 bases and J by 4 bases; unmatched bases: 10. Germline-derived CDR1 and CDR2 are MNHEY and SVGAGI.